What follows is one T cell receptor (beta chain) and its context. These data come from a study of blood T cell repertoires in COVID-19. About the study: Both acute and convalescent COVID-19 samples were obtained from the United States, Italy and Spain. Sources were T cells, B-cell-depleted T cells, or PBMCs; the material itself was cDNA or gDNA.

As processed by the authors: Estimated nucleated cell counts came from reference gene primer amplification. Assay: immunoSEQ multiplex PCR; the TCRdb copy retains only in-frame clones and omits some. The D gene and trimming were derived from the DNA, and the V and J assignments and clone size from that table. The table includes about 200,000 clones, 88% detected once. CDR3 length equals 15 residues. V trimming: 4 bases; J trimming: 4 bases; junction bases outside the gene matches: 4. The germline gives CDR1 LGHNA, CDR2 YNFKEQ. The J gene is TRBJ2-1, the V gene TRBV4-2; 10 bases match TRBD2. This receptor was obtained from a young man with active or convalescent COVID-19. Sequenced material: peripheral blood. CDR3 residues: CASSPGLAVYNEQFF. The CDR3 bases are TGTGCCAGCAGCCCCGGACTAGCGGTATACAATGAGCAGTTCTTC.